The source of this T cell receptor (beta chain) is a study of response to subunit inactivated influenza vaccine. This clonotype has only a few counts. V lost 3 bases and J lost 0, with 22 bases in between. CDR1 GTSNPN and CDR2 SVGIG come from the germline V gene (reference sequence). The CDR3 is made up of 18 amino acids. TCRdb reprocessed the RT-PCR reads via MiXCR and lists one record per CDR3 protein. The sample holds about 540,000 distinct CDR3 sequences, roughly a quarter seen once. These same records also appear under a second study, on T cells expressing NK-cell markers. That report notes: Synthesis of TCR beta cDNA relied on 5'RACE template switching carrying UMIs. All TCR beta repertoires analysed originated from sorted CD3+CD56+NKG2C+, CD3+CD56+NKG2C- and CD3+CD56-NKG2C+ T cells. Out of eight donors sequenced, seven tested HCMV-seropositive and the remaining one seronegative.

This receptor was identified in a man in his fifties or sixties who received an inactivated influenza vaccine. The material was CD4+ T cells sorted from PBMCs, obtained about 12 days after vaccination. V is TRBV30 and J is TRBJ2-3, with D possibly TRBD2 on 6 matching bases. The CDR3 DNA is TGTGCCTGGAGGGGACTCGGGGGTCTATTTCTTAGCACAGATACGCAGTATTTT. Its translation: CAWRGLGGLFLSTDTQYF.